The clone carrying this TCR beta chain was recorded a few times. What it recognizes is unknown. This sample stems from a study of CD8+ T cells in alopecia areata. Overall study: At a dose of 5 to 10 mg twice daily, oral tofacitinib was given to treated patients. Study outcomes and limitations: Normal skin's resident alphabeta T cells are sequenced alongside lesional scalp T cells. Many of the expanded lesional clones endured in scalp and blood while on tofacitinib.

The CDR3 has 14 amino acids. Investigators isolated RNA and reverse transcribed it into cDNA to act as the sequencing template. The data were produced by immunoSEQ multiplex PCR, yet TCRdb's version contains in-frame clones alone and is incomplete. The table has 150,000 to 200,000 clones, roughly 64% seen once. Treatment meaning: oral pan-JAK inhibitor, 5-10 mg twice daily. This receptor was obtained from a human donor with alopecia areata. The chain has TRBV1 and TRBJ2-7; TRBD2, the table's D call, lacks a check against the DNA. TRBV1 is a documented pseudogene. The material was CD4+ T cells sorted from blood, obtained at week 24, from a patient treated with tofacitinib. CDR3 coding DNA: TGCACCAGCAGCCCTAGCGGGGACTCCTACGAGCAGTACTTC. Amino acids: CTSSPSGDSYEQYF.